This T cell receptor beta chain is from a study of sequential checkpoint blockade in melanoma. Study-wide background: Both treatment sequences were followed by maintenance nivolumab.

Treatment given: randomized to nivolumab then ipilimumab (arm A) or the reverse (arm B). Sequenced by immunoSEQ multiplex PCR; TCRdb stores in-frame clones only, minus some. The sample lists around 11,000 clones, approximately 80% occurring once. The CDR3 has 15 residues. Germline CDR1 LGHNA, CDR2 YSLEER. The V end lost 3 bases, the J end lost 7 bases, and 18 bases lay between the germline ends. The chain couples TRBV4-3 to TRBJ1-2, with D possibly TRBD1 on 6 matching bases. Here the sequenced sample was CD8+ T cells sorted from blood (inferred from file names), taken from a patient given nivolumab and ipilimumab in sequence. The clonotype was recovered from a human donor with melanoma. This CDR3 reads CASSQSRGGASGYTF. The DNA for the CDR3 is TGCGCCAGCAGCCAGTCGAGAGGGGGGGCTAGTGGCTACACCTTC.